Listed below are T cell receptor beta chains from one sample, sequenced in a study of early T cells in non-severe SARS-CoV-2 infection. Each CDR3 protein is one row after TCRdb ran MiXCR on the 5' RACE reads. Of around 77,000 distinct CDR3 sequences detected, 12% appear once; the ten largest clones hold less than 20%. The sequencing here drew on whole blood, taken at baseline. These receptors were taken from an adult who was a healthcare worker with PCR-confirmed SARS-CoV-2 infection or an uninfected control (not recorded which). The donor label of this sample is uncertain. Each CDR3 is given with its conserved first and last residue. D genes are given only for firm matches. Clone sizes are given selectively: once, few, many, or a class where the clone is expanded.

V gene	CDR3 length	D gene	clone size	J gene	CDR3 DNA	CDR3 protein
TRBV7-2	13	.	.	TRBJ2-4	TGTGCCAGCAGCTTAAAGAGGGGAGACATTCAGTACTTC	CASSLKRGDIQYF
TRBV9	14	.	.	TRBJ2-2	TGTGCCAGCAGAGGGACCACGAACACCGGGGAGCTGTTTTTT	CASRGTTNTGELFF
TRBV2	15	TRBD2	.	TRBJ2-3	TGTGCCAGCAGTGATGAGCGGGGGAGCACAGATACGCAGTATTTT	CASSDERGSTDTQYF
TRBV5-6	15	.	.	TRBJ2-3	TGTGCCAGCAGCTTGCTAGACTACGGACCAGATACGCAGTATTTT	CASSLLDYGPDTQYF
TRBV5-5	12	.	.	TRBJ2-7	TGTGCCAGCCATCAGGGGAACTACGAGCAGTACTTC	CASHQGNYEQYF
TRBV6-1	15	.	few	TRBJ1-4	TGTGCCAGCAGCCTCCGGGGCACGGCGAGAGGAAAACTGTTTTTT	CASSLRGTARGKLFF
TRBV9	13	TRBD1	.	TRBJ2-3	TGTGCCAGCAGCCTGATAGGGACAGTTGCGCAGTATTTT	CASSLIGTVAQYF
TRBV29-1	13	.	few	TRBJ2-1	TGCAGCGTTGAAGGAGCGGTAAGCGATGAGCAGTTCTTC	CSVEGAVSDEQFF
TRBV7-9	16	.	many	TRBJ1-2	TGTGCCAGCAGCTTATCCCAGGGGTCTTATGACTATGGCTACACCTTC	CASSLSQGSYDYGYTF
TRBV20-1	12	.	.	TRBJ2-7	TGCAGTGCAAGCAGGAATAACTACGAGCAGTACTTC	CSASRNNYEQYF
TRBV5-1	12	.	.	TRBJ1-1	TGCGCCAGCCGACAGGCCGACACTGAAGCTTTCTTT	CASRQADTEAFF
TRBV20-1	15	TRBD2	few	TRBJ2-1	TGCAGTGCTCGGAGTGCAGCGGGAATTCAATATGAGCAGTTCTTC	CSARSAAGIQYEQFF
TRBV11-3	15	.	.	TRBJ2-7	TGTGCCAGCAGCTTAGCGGGGGACTCCACCTACGAGCAGTACTTC	CASSLAGDSTYEQYF
TRBV14	16	.	.	TRBJ2-7	TGTGCCAGCAGCCTGGATCCTGAACCGAGCTCCTACGAACAGTACTTC	CASSLDPEPSSYEQYF
TRBV7-2	15	TRBD2	.	TRBJ2-7	TGTGTCAGCAGCGCGACTAGCGGGGGGGCTTTCGAGCAGTACTTC	CVSSATSGGAFEQYF
TRBV20-1	16	.	.	TRBJ2-7	TGCAGTGCCCGACCCGGCTTGCGGGGATTCTCCTACGAGCAGTACTTC	CSARPGLRGFSYEQYF
TRBV27	12	.	.	TRBJ1-4	TGTGCCAGCACCGGTGATCATGAAAAACTGTTTTTT	CASTGDHEKLFF
TRBV7-8	17	.	many	TRBJ1-3	TGTGCCAGCAGCCCCCGTGGTCTCTCCCGCTCTGGAAACACCATATATTTT	CASSPRGLSRSGNTIYF
TRBV5-1	13	.	few	TRBJ1-2	TGCGCCAGCAGCCAACCAGGCCGTTATGGCTACACCTTC	CASSQPGRYGYTF
TRBV4-1	13	TRBD1	.	TRBJ2-7	TGCGCCAGCAGCCTGAGACAGGGTATCGAGCAGTACTTC	CASSLRQGIEQYF
TRBV19	16	TRBD2	few	TRBJ2-1	TGTGCCAGTAGTATGAGGGCTAGCGGGGTCTACAATGAGCAGTTCTTC	CASSMRASGVYNEQFF
TRBV4-1	15	.	.	TRBJ2-1	TGCGCCAGCAGGCCGGGGGAAAGCTTTTACAATGAGCAGTTCTTC	CASRPGESFYNEQFF
TRBV12-3/TRBV12-4	14	TRBD1	.	TRBJ2-7	TGTGCCAGCAGTTCCGGGGACAGAAACTACGAGCAGTACTTC	CASSSGDRNYEQYF
TRBV10-1	12	.	.	TRBJ2-4	TGCGCCAGCAGTCCGGGCGGAAACATTCAGTACTTC	CASSPGGNIQYF
TRBV6-5	15	TRBD1	many	TRBJ2-7	TGTGCCAGCAGTTACGCCGGGACAGGGTTTTACGAGCAGTACTTC	CASSYAGTGFYEQYF
TRBV15	14	.	few	TRBJ1-2	TGTGCCACCAGCCGGTCGGTAAACCTCTATGGCTACACCTTC	CATSRSVNLYGYTF
TRBV5-1	17	TRBD2	.	TRBJ2-1	TGCGCCAGCAGCTTGGATACTAGCGGAGGCTCCTACAATGAGCAGTTCTTC	CASSLDTSGGSYNEQFF
TRBV4-2	17	TRBD2	.	TRBJ2-2	TGTGCCAGCAGCCAAGTTATTGGGACTACAAGCACCGGGGAGCTGTTTTTT	CASSQVIGTTSTGELFF
TRBV5-1	14	TRBD1	few	TRBJ2-1	TGCGCCAGCAGCTTGATGGACAGGGGCCATGAGCAGTTCTTC	CASSLMDRGHEQFF
TRBV6-4	14	.	.	TRBJ2-5	TGTGCCAGCAGCCCCGCCGGAGGGGTGAAGACCCAGTACTTC	CASSPAGGVKTQYF
TRBV20-1	12	TRBD1	.	TRBJ2-1	TGCAGTGCTAGGTCTGGACAGGATGAGCAGTTCTTC	CSARSGQDEQFF
TRBV10-2	15	.	.	TRBJ2-3	TGCGCCAGCAGTGAGACGGGGGTTCACACAGATACGCAGTATTTT	CASSETGVHTDTQYF
TRBV7-6	15	TRBD1	.	TRBJ2-1	TGTGCCAGCAGCTTAGCAGGACAGGGGTACAATGAGCAGTTCTTC	CASSLAGQGYNEQFF
TRBV7-8	15	TRBD2	many	TRBJ2-1	TGTGCCAGCAGCTTACGGGAGGGGTCCTACAATGAGCAGTTCTTC	CASSLREGSYNEQFF
TRBV5-1	18	TRBD1	.	TRBJ2-3	TGCGCCAGCAGCTTGGCTCCCTCGACAGGGACAAGCACAGATACGCAGTATTTT	CASSLAPSTGTSTDTQYF
TRBV7-9	16	.	.	TRBJ2-7	TGTGCCAGCAGCTTAGCGGCCCCCCCAGTCACCTACGAGCAGTACTTC	CASSLAAPPVTYEQYF
TRBV11-2	15	.	.	TRBJ2-5	TGTGCCAGCAGCTCCCTAGTCCCGGAGGGGGAGACCCAGTACTTC	CASSSLVPEGETQYF
TRBV29-1	12	TRBD1	.	TRBJ2-7	TGCAGCGCCAGGGACAGCGCCTACGAGCAGTACTTC	CSARDSAYEQYF
TRBV18	12	.	.	TRBJ2-5	TGTGCCAGCTCACCACACCAAGAGACCCAGTACTTC	CASSPHQETQYF
TRBV29-1	12	TRBD2	many	TRBJ2-5	TGCAGCGTTGCGGGGGGCCAAGAGACCCAGTACTTC	CSVAGGQETQYF
TRBV6-6	15	.	few	TRBJ2-7	TGTGCCAGCAGTTACCCCGCAGGTTGGGACTACGAGCAGTACTTC	CASSYPAGWDYEQYF
TRBV10-3	15	TRBD2	.	TRBJ2-1	TGTGCCACCTCCGGGACTAGCGACCCCCTTGTTGGGCAGTTCTTC	CATSGTSDPLVGQFF
TRBV7-6	18	TRBD1	few	TRBJ2-4	TGTGCCAGCAGCTTAGCTAAGATGGGACAGGGCGGAAAAAACATTCAGTACTTC	CASSLAKMGQGGKNIQYF
TRBV7-6	14	TRBD2	.	TRBJ2-2	TGTGCCAGCAGGACTAGCGGGGGGGCCGGGGAGCTGTTTTTT	CASRTSGGAGELFF
TRBV9	12	.	.	TRBJ2-1	TGTGCCAGCAGCGTGAGATTCAATGAGCAGTTCTTC	CASSVRFNEQFF
TRBV2	15	.	.	TRBJ2-7	TGTGCCAGCAGTCCCCTTGGGGTACAGTCTTACGAGCAGTACTTC	CASSPLGVQSYEQYF
TRBV12-3/TRBV12-4	13	.	few	TRBJ2-3	TGTGCCAGCAGTTTAGCTAGAACAGATACGCAGTATTTT	CASSLARTDTQYF
TRBV7-2	12	.	once	TRBJ2-1	TGTGCCAGCAGCCTGACTAGTTATGAGCAGTTCTTC	CASSLTSYEQFF
TRBV12-3/TRBV12-4	12	.	few	TRBJ1-1	TGTGCCAGCAGTTTACCGAACACTGAAGCTTTCTTT	CASSLPNTEAFF
TRBV20-1	13	.	.	TRBJ2-3	TGCAGTGGGGAGGACAGGAGTAGGGATACGCAGTATTTT	CSGEDRSRDTQYF
TRBV9	15	.	many	TRBJ1-5	TGTGCCAGCAGCGTAGACGGGGCCCTCAATCAGCCCCAGCATTTT	CASSVDGALNQPQHF
TRBV7-2	13	.	.	TRBJ1-6	TGTGCCAGCAGCCCTAAAAGCGGTTCACCCCTCCACTTT	CASSPKSGSPLHF
TRBV10-2	13	.	few	TRBJ1-5	TGCGCCAGCAGTGATCAGGGGAACCAGCCCCAGCATTTT	CASSDQGNQPQHF
TRBV6-5	15	.	.	TRBJ2-7	TGTGCCAGCAGTTACTCTACCCAGGCATCCTACGAGCAGTACTTC	CASSYSTQASYEQYF
TRBV7-2	15	TRBD1	many	TRBJ1-4	TGTGCCAGCAGCTTAGGGGACAGGGTTAATGAAAAACTGTTTTTT	CASSLGDRVNEKLFF
TRBV20-1	13	.	many	TRBJ1-1	TGCAGTGCTAGAGTAGGGATGAGCACTGAAGCTTTCTTT	CSARVGMSTEAFF
TRBV18	18	.	.	TRBJ2-2	TGTGCCAGCTCACCAATTAAACCGGGCAGTACGAACACCGGGGAGCTGTTTTTT	CASSPIKPGSTNTGELFF
TRBV5-6	15	.	.	TRBJ2-7	TGTGCCAGCAGCCACGTAAGGGGCGGCGCCTACGAGCAGTACTTC	CASSHVRGGAYEQYF
TRBV6-5	17	TRBD1	few	TRBJ1-5	TGTGCCAGCAGTTACTGGCCGGGACAGAGGAGCAATCAGCCCCAGCATTTT	CASSYWPGQRSNQPQHF